One and the same sample provided the 17 T cell receptor beta chains below, sequenced in a study of T-cell reconstitution after alpha-beta-depleted transplantation in children. Unique molecular identifiers were incorporated during preparation of the TCRbeta library. Using its own MiXCR run on the PCR reads, TCRdb lists one record per CDR3 protein. The table includes roughly 670,000 distinct CDR3 sequences, around 13% detected once. Sequenced material: PBMCs, taken before TCRalphabeta/CD19-depleted stem cell transplant. The source of these receptors is a girl aged 2-10 years with congenital amegakaryocytic thrombocytopenia, due to receive a stem cell transplant.

The table lists this clonotype with many counts. This chain connects TRBV20-1 to TRBJ2-1; 7 bases are shared with TRBD2. CDR1 is DFQATT, CDR2 SNEGSKA, per germline (reference sequence). The CDR3 contains 15 residues. With V trimmed by 0 bases and J by 2 bases, 4 bases remained unmatched. CDR3 bases: TGCAGTGCTAGAGAGACTAGCTTGCCCTACAATGAGCAGTTCTTC. Protein product: CSARETSLPYNEQFF.

The rearrangement links TRBV7-6 to TRBJ2-2, with D possibly matching TRBD2 (6 bases). V gave up 2 bases and J gave up 2 bases, with 12 bases separating them. In germline, CDR1 is SGHVS, CDR2 FNYEAQ. CDR3 length: 16 amino acids. CDR3 region: CASSLRSAGNTGELFF. CDR3 DNA sequence: TGTGCCAGCAGCTTAAGGTCGGCGGGAAACACCGGGGAGCTGTTTTTT.

This clonotype was observed at least ten times. V is TRBV6-1 and J is TRBJ1-6, with unresolved D. Per the germline V gene, CDR1 is MNHNS and CDR2 is SASEGT. The ends were cut back, 6 bases at V and 6 bases at J, with 15 bases in the middle. The CDR3 consists of 15 residues. This CDR3 is CASRWTGTVNSPLHF. As DNA, the CDR3 is TGTGCCAGCAGATGGACTGGTACCGTTAATTCACCCCTCCACTTT.

This clonotype was counted many times. This chain links TRBV5-1 with TRBJ2-7; D is possibly TRBD1 or TRBD2 (5 bases each). CDR3 size: 14 residues. The germline CDR1 and CDR2 sequences are SGHRS and YFSETQ. The V end lost 6 bases, the J end lost 0 bases, and 13 bases lay between the germline ends. The CDR3 DNA reads as TGCGCCAGCACTCGGGGCGGTAGCTCCTACGAGCAGTACTTC. Encoded protein: CASTRGGSSYEQYF.

Concerning this clonotype: Lacking the conserved final phenylalanine or tryptophan, this CDR3 likely reflects a read error. The rearrangement uses TRBV5-5 and TRBJ2-3; D possibly uses TRBD1 or TRBD2 (5 bases each). The V and J ends lost 5 bases and 3 bases respectively, with 16 bases between them. The CDR3 contains 15 residues. Germline CDR1 SGHKS, CDR2 YYEKEE (reference sequence). The CDR3 is CASSYLEGITDTQYY. CDR3 DNA: TGTGCCAGCAGTTATTTAGAGGGGATTACAGATACGCAGTATTAT.

This clonotype was counted at least ten times. The chain links TRBV20-1 to TRBJ2-3, with no clear D. The CDR3 sequence is 13 residues long. Germline lookup yields CDR1 DFQATT and CDR2 SNEGSKA (reference sequence). V shed 1 base and J shed 0 bases, with 5 bases lying between them. For the CDR3, the DNA is TGCAGTGCTAGAGGCCCTAGCACAGATACGCAGTATTTT. Translated: CSARGPSTDTQYF.

This clonotype was seen many times. The CDR3 sequence: CAKKLANNEQFF. The CDR3 DNA follows: TGTGCCAAGAAACTAGCAAACAATGAGCAGTTCTTC. The chain is built from TRBV12-3 or TRBV12-4 and TRBJ2-1; D may be TRBD2 (6 bases). Trimming took off 10 bases at V and 5 bases at J, with 12 bases between the two ends. This CDR3 contains 12 residues.

J is TRBJ2-1 and V is TRBV6-1; D may be TRBD1 or TRBD2 (5 bases each). Germline CDR1 MNHNS, CDR2 SASEGT. With 10 bases removed from V and 13 bases from J, the gap between germline ends came to 26 bases. The CDR3 is 14 amino acids. CDR3 in DNA: TGTGCCACCTGGGACGCTCAACACCGCAACCGTCAGTTCTTC. Encoded protein: CATWDAQHRNRQFF.

V usage is TRBV29-1 and J usage is TRBJ1-2; possible D gene TRBD1, 6 bases. Germline V gives CDR1 SQVTM, CDR2 ANQGSEA. Trimming removed 6 bases from V and 4 bases from J, with 15 bases in between. This CDR3 has 13 residues. CDR3 sequence: CSVIRQGGYGYTF. In nucleotides, the CDR3 is TGCAGCGTCATTCGACAAGGGGGCTATGGCTACACCTTC.

This clonotype appeared many times. V and J are TRBV29-1 and TRBJ2-3; perhaps D is TRBD1 or TRBD2 (5 bases each). CDR3 length: 13 residues. CDR1 SQVTM and CDR2 ANQGSEA come from the germline V gene. The ends were cut back, 2 bases at V and 9 bases at J, with 15 bases in the middle. For the CDR3, the DNA is TGCAGCGTTGAAAGGGCTGAGTGGGACACGCAGTATTTT. This sequence encodes CSVERAEWDTQYF.

There are a few counts of this clonotype. V gene TRBV5-5 combines with J gene TRBJ1-4; D is unclear. Trimming cost V 6 bases and J 3 bases, with 18 bases left between them. Germline values: CDR1 SGHKS, CDR2 YYEKEE (reference sequence). CDR3 length equals 16 residues. The CDR3 region has the DNA TGTGCCAGCACCCTACTCGGTCTAGCAGCTAATGAAAAACTGTTTTTT. It codes for CASTLLGLAANEKLFF.

This clonotype was detected ten times or more. The V gene is TRBV20-1, the J gene TRBJ1-6; D not certain. Deletions cut 3 bases from V and 7 bases from J, with 16 bases between. From germline, CDR1 is DFQATT and CDR2 SNEGSKA (reference sequence). CDR3 length: 15 residues. Here the CDR3 reads CSASMGQLGNSPLHF. For the CDR3, the DNA is TGCAGTGCTAGTATGGGCCAATTGGGCAATTCACCCCTCCACTTT.

This clonotype has at least ten counts. The chain carries TRBV20-1 and TRBJ1-2, with 8 positions matching TRBD1. This CDR3 contains 14 residues. V trimming: 0 bases; J trimming: 3 bases; junction bases outside the gene matches: 3. Germline CDR1 is DFQATT and CDR2 is SNEGSKA (reference sequence). The CDR3 DNA follows: TGCAGTGCTAGAGAGGCAGGGGGCGACTATGGCTACACCTTC. This translates into CSAREAGGDYGYTF.

The chain couples TRBV7-2 to TRBJ2-2; 7 bases fit TRBD1. V lost 1 base to trimming and J lost 7 bases; unmatched junction nucleotides: 9. CDR1 is SGHTA and CDR2 is FQGNSA in the germline V gene. The CDR3 has 16 residues. The CDR3 DNA is TGTGCCAGCAGCTTAGGTGAGACAGGGACGAACGGGGAGCTGTTTTTT. This encodes CASSLGETGTNGELFF.

The table lists this clonotype with many counts. The chain combines TRBV4-1 with TRBJ2-1, with TRBD1 matching 8 bases. Germline CDR1 and CDR2: MGHRA and YSYEKL. J gave up 15 bases and V 2 bases, and 12 bases lay outside the gene matches. This CDR3 spans 14 amino acids. CDR3 protein: CASSQPTRSRGPFF. The CDR3 DNA is TGCGCCAGCAGCCAACCAACAAGGTCCAGGGGGCCGTTCTTC.

The V and J genes are TRBV20-1 and TRBJ2-7; D may be TRBD1 (7 bases). Germline V gene lookup returns CDR1 DFQATT and CDR2 SNEGSKA (reference sequence). The V and J ends lost 0 bases and 3 bases respectively, with 21 bases between them. This CDR3 is built from 17 residues. CDR3 nucleotides: TGCAGTGCTAGAGACAGGGGGAGGACTAAAGTTAGCTACGAGCAGTACTTC. Protein product: CSARDRGRTKVSYEQYF.

This clonotype was counted ten times or more. This chain links TRBV20-1 with TRBJ2-7, with 11 bases aligning to TRBD2. The trim removed 6 bases at V and 6 bases at J, leaving 13 bases unmatched. The germline V gene encodes CDR1 DFQATT and CDR2 SNEGSKA (reference sequence). The CDR3 sequence is 15 residues long. This CDR3 reads CSAVERVAGGFEQYF. The CDR3 DNA follows: TGCAGTGCCGTAGAGAGAGTAGCGGGAGGGTTCGAGCAGTACTTC.